This T cell receptor beta chain was captured by sequencing in a study of neoadjuvant anti-PD-1 for oral cavity cancer. Analysis of PBMCs was direct, with no culture step. General study points: Post-nivolumab, blood T cell clonality was significantly elevated in non-responders. Pretreatment Treg/Th17 ratio correlated inversely with post-treatment tumor clonality.

About this clone itself: The antigen is unknown.

Blood libraries mostly used approximately 480 ng genomic DNA, six replicates each. Profiled with immunoSEQ multiplex PCR; TCRdb holds only in-frame clones, not every one. The sample includes roughly 14,000 clones, under 65% of them seen just once. The sequence came from a person between 35 and 79 years old with oral cavity squamous cell carcinoma. Sequencing used PBMCs, obtained before nivolumab (anti-PD-1) treatment.

In nucleotides, the CDR3 is TGTGCCAGCAGCTTATCCCTGGGGCAAGAGACCCAGTACTTC. It codes for CASSLSLGQETQYF. The chain employs TRBV7-9 and TRBJ2-5, with D hard to call. CDR1 SEHNR and CDR2 FQNEAQ come from the germline V gene (reference sequence). V was cut by 2 bases and J by 2 bases, with 9 bases left in between. CDR3 size: 14 residues.